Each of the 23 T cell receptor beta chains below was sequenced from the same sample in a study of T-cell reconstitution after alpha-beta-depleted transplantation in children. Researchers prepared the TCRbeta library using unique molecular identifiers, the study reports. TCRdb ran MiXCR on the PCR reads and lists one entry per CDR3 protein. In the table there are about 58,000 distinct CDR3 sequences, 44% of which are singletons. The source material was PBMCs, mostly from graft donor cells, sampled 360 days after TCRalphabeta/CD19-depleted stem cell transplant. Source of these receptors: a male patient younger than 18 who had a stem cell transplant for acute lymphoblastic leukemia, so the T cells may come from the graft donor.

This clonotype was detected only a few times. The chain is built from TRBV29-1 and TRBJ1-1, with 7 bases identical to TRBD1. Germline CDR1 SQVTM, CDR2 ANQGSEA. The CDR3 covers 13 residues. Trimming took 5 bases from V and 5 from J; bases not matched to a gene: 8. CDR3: CSVRAQGDTEAFF. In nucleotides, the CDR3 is TGCAGCGTTCGCGCCCAGGGGGATACTGAAGCTTTCTTT.

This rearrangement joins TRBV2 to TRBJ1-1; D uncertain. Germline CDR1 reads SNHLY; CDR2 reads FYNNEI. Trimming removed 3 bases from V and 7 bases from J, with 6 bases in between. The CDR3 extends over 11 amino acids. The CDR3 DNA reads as TGTGCCAGCAGTGAGCAGAATGAAGCTTTCTTT. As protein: CASSEQNEAFF.

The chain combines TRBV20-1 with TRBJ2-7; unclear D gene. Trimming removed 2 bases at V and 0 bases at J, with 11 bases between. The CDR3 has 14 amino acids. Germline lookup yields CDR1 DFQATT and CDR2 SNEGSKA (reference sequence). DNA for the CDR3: TGCAGTGCTAGACCCCGACGGAGCTCCTACGAGCAGTACTTC. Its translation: CSARPRRSSYEQYF.

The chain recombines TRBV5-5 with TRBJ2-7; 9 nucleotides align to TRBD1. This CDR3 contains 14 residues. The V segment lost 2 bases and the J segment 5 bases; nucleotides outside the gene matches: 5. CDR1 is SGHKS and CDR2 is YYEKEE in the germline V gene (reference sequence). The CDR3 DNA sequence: TGTGCCAGCAGCTTAGGGGACAGGGAGAACGAGCAGTACTTC. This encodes CASSLGDRENEQYF.

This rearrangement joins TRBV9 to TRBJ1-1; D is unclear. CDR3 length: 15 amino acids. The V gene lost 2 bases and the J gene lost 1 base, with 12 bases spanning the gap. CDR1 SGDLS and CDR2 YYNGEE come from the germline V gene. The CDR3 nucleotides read TGTGCCAGCAGCGTCAGTGGAGGCCAGAACACTGAAGCTTTCTTT. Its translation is CASSVSGGQNTEAFF.

CDR3 region: CASSYSPGETGELFF. In DNA, the CDR3 is TGTGCCAGCAGTTACTCCCCAGGTGAAACCGGGGAGCTGTTTTTT. The chain links TRBV6-5 to TRBJ2-2; D remains unclear. Germline-derived CDR1 and CDR2 are MNHEY and SVGAGI. The V end was cut by 0 bases, the J end by 5 bases, with 10 bases between. This CDR3 has 15 residues.

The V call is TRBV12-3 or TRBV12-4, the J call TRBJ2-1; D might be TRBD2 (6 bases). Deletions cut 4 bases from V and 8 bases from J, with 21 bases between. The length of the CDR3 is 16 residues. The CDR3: CASSSPSAYKRDEQFF. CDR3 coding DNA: TGTGCCAGCAGTTCGCCTAGCGCCTACAAAAGGGATGAGCAGTTCTTC.

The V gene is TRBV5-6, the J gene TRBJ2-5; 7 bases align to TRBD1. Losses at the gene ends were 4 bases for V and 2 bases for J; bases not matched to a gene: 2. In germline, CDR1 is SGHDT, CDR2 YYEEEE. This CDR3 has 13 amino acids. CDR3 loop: CASSRDRQETQYF. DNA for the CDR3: TGTGCCAGCAGCCGGGACAGACAAGAGACCCAGTACTTC.

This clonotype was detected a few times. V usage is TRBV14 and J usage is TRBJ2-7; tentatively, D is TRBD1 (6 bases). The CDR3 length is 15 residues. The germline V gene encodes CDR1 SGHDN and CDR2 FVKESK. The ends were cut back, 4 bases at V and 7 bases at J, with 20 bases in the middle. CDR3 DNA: TGTGCCAGCAGCCTCTTCATCGCAGGGGTCTGGGAGCAGTACTTC. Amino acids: CASSLFIAGVWEQYF.

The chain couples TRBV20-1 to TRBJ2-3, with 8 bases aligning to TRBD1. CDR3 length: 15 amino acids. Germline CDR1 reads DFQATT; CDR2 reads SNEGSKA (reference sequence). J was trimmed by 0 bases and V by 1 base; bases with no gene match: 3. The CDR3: CSARGGQGSTDTQYF. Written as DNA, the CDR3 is TGCAGTGCTAGAGGAGGACAGGGCAGCACAGATACGCAGTATTTT.

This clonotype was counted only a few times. The chain's CDR3 is CASSPPSTGSGEAQYF. CDR3 DNA sequence: TGTGCCAGCTCACCACCGTCTACGGGGAGTGGGGAGGCCCAGTACTTC. The chain employs TRBV18 and TRBJ2-5, with D possibly TRBD2 on 6 matching bases. Trimming took off 0 bases at V and 9 bases at J, with 20 bases between the two ends. There are 16 residues in the CDR3. Germline V gene lookup returns CDR1 KGHSH and CDR2 LQKENI. Complete variable domain (other parts from reference TRBV18 and TRBJ2-5): NAGVMQNPRHLVRRRGQEARLRCSPMKGHSHVYWYRQLPEEGLKFMVYLQKENIIDESGMPKERFSAEFPKEGPSILRIQQVVRGDSAAYFCASSPPSTGSGEAQYFGPGTRLLVL.

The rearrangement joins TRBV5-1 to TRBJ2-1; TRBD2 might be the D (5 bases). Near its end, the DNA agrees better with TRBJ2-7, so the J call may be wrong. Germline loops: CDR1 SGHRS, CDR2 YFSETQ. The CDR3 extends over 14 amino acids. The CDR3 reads CASSLGLAVNEQYF. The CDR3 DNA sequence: TGCGCCAGCAGCTTGGGGCTAGCTGTGAATGAGCAGTACTTC.

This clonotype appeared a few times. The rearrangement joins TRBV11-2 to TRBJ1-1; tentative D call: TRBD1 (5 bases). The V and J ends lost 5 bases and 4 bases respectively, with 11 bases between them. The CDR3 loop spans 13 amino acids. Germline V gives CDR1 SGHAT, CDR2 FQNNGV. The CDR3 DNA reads TGTGCCAGCAGCCCCCGGAGGGGCACTGAAGCTTTCTTT. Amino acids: CASSPRRGTEAFF.

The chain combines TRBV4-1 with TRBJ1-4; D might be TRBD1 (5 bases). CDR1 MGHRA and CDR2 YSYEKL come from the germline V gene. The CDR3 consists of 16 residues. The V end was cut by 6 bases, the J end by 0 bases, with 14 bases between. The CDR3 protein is CASRKREQATNEKLFF. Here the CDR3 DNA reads TGCGCCAGCAGAAAGCGTGAACAGGCAACTAATGAAAAACTGTTTTTT.

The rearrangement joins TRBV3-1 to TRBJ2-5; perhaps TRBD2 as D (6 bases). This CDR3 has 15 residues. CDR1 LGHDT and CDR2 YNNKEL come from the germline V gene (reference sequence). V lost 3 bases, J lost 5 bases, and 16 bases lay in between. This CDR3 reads CASSHPREIRETQYF. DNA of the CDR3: TGTGCCAGCAGCCACCCTCGGGAGATCAGGGAGACCCAGTACTTC.

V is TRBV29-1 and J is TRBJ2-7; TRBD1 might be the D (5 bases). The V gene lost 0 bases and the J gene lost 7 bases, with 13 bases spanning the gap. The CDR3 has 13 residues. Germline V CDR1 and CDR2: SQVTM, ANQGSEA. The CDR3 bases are TGCAGCGTTGAAGATCGGTGGGGCGAGGAGCAGTACTTC. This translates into CSVEDRWGEEQYF.

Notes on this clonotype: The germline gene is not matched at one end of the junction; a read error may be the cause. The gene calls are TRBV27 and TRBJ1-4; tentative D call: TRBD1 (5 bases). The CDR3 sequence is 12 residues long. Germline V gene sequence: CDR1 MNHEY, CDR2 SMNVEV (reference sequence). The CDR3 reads CASRSSRGEFLF. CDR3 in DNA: TGTGCCAGCAGATCTAGCCGGGGGGAATTTCTATTT.

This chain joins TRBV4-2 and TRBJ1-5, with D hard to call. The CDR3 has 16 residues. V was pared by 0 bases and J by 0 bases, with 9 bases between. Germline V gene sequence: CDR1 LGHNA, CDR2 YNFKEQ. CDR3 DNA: TGTGCCAGCAGCCAAGATCGGGTGGATAGCAATCAGCCCCAGCATTTT. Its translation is CASSQDRVDSNQPQHF.

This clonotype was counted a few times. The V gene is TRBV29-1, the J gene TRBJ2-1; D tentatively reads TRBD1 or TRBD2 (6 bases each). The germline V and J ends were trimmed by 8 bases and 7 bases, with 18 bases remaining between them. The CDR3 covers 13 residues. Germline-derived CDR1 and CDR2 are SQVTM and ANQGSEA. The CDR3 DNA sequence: TGCAGCCTTCCGTCGGGGGCATGGAATGAGCAGTTCTTC. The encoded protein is CSLPSGAWNEQFF.

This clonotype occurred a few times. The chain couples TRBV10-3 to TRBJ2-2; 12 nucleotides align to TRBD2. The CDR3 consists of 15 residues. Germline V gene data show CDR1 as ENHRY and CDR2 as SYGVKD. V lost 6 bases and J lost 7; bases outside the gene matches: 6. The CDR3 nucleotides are TGTGCCATCAGGCCTAGCGGGGGGGCCGGCGGGGAGCTGTTTTTT. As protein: CAIRPSGGAGGELFF.

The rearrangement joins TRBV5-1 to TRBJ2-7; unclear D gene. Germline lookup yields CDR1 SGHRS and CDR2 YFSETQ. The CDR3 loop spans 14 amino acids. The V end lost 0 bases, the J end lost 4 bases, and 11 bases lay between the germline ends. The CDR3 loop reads CASSLEGKRYEQYF. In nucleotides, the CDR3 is TGCGCCAGCAGCTTGGAGGGAAAACGGTACGAGCAGTACTTC.

The CDR3 region is CASRSRLAGESYEQYF. The DNA of the CDR3 is TGTGCCAGCAGATCTCGACTAGCGGGAGAGTCCTACGAGCAGTACTTC. The chain couples TRBV2 to TRBJ2-7; 12 nucleotides agree with TRBD2. There are 16 residues in the CDR3. CDR1 is SNHLY, CDR2 FYNNEI, per germline. Unmatched junction bases numbered 7, after V lost 6 bases and J lost 1 base. The complete variable domain, with remaining parts taken from reference TRBV2 and TRBJ2-7, reads EPEVTQTPSHQVTQMGQEVILRCVPISNHLYFYWYRQILGQKVEFLVSFYNNEISEKSEIFDDQFSVERPDGSNFTLKIRSTKLEDSAMYFCASRSRLAGESYEQYFGPGTRLTVT.

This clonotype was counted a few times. The CDR3 DNA is TGTGCCAGCAGCTTCGGGACAGTTGGGGACGAGCAGTACTTC. This gives the protein CASSFGTVGDEQYF. The rearrangement links TRBV7-8 to TRBJ2-7; TRBD1 matches 7 bases. The V gene end was trimmed by 3 bases and the J gene end by 5 bases; junction bases not matched to a gene: 7. The V gene's germline CDR1 is SGHVS and CDR2 FQNEAQ. The CDR3 extends over 14 amino acids.